This entry describes one T cell receptor (beta chain). The sample is drawn from a study of shared clonotypes between healthy human individuals. Profiling relied on immunoSEQ multiplex PCR, and the TCRdb table lists in-frame clones only, not all of them. Of about 680,000 clones in the sample, under 95% were seen once. This CDR3 spans 15 amino acids. Trimming left V 0 bases short and J 9 bases short, with 15 bases between. In germline, CDR1 is LNHNV, CDR2 YYDKDF (reference sequence). Terminally differentiated effector memory CD45RA+ cells were excluded from the naive CD8 cells, which were CD45RO-negative and positively selected for CCR7.

Sequenced material: naive CD8+ T cells sorted from blood. This TCR derives from a man aged 30 to 39 in good health. The chain combines TRBV15 with TRBJ2-4; D is unclear. The CDR3 DNA reads as TGTGCCACCAGCAGAGAGGGCCCGGGCTGGGGCATTCAGTACTTC. The encoded protein is CATSREGPGWGIQYF. Looking up the rest from reference TRBV15 and TRBJ2-4 gives the full variable domain: DAMVIQNPRYQVTQFGKPVTLSCSQTLNHNVMYWYQQKSSQAPKLLFHYYDKDFNNEADTPDNFQSRRPNTSFCFLDIRSPGLGDTAMYLCATSREGPGWGIQYFGAGTRLSVL.